Presented here are 32 T cell receptor beta chains from one specimen sequenced in a study of cytomegalovirus exposure and HLA in healthy donors. 60 Vbeta and 13 Jbeta primers were used in PCR. Sequencing used immunoSEQ multiplex PCR; TCRdb keeps in-frame clones, though not all of them. Among 100,000 to 150,000 clones listed, roughly 70% were seen once. Sequenced sample: PBMCs. These receptors were collected from a middle-aged man in good health and CMV-seropositive.

This rearrangement joins TRBV19 to TRBJ2-1; TRBD2 aligns across 8 bases. This CDR3 contains 16 residues. Germline V gene lookup returns CDR1 LNHDA and CDR2 SQIVND (reference sequence). V was pared by 2 bases and J by 4 bases, with 7 bases of the junction left unmatched. The CDR3 spells CASSIFLAGRYNEQFF. As DNA, the CDR3 is TGTGCCAGTAGTATATTTCTAGCGGGCCGATACAATGAGCAGTTCTTC.

V gene TRBV7-2 combines with J gene TRBJ2-7, with a weak D call TRBD2 (5 bases). V lost 5 bases, J lost 1 base, and 15 bases lay in between. CDR3 length: 15 amino acids. In germline, CDR1 is SGHTA, CDR2 FQGNSA. CDR3 in amino acids: CASSRGSIRSYEQYF. The CDR3 coding sequence is TGTGCCAGCAGCCGCGGGTCTATTCGTTCCTACGAGCAGTACTTC.

V is TRBV7-8 and J is TRBJ1-5, with 10 positions matching TRBD1. There are 17 residues in the CDR3. The germline gives CDR1 SGHVS, CDR2 FQNEAQ. With 2 bases clipped from V and 7 bases from J, the junction kept 11 bases outside the gene matches. The CDR3 region is CASSLNIQGQGYQPQHF. CDR3 in DNA: TGTGCCAGCAGCTTAAATATCCAGGGACAGGGGTACCAGCCCCAGCATTTT.

Regarding this clone: Other nucleotide sequences in the sample specify the same CDR3. The V call is TRBV11-3, the J call TRBJ2-3; 9 bases match TRBD1. Germline V gene sequence: CDR1 SGHNT, CDR2 YENEEA. The CDR3 is made up of 16 amino acids. The ends lost 5 bases at V and 2 bases at J; junction bases unmatched: 8. The CDR3 DNA reads TGTGCCAGCAGCACAGGACAGGGGTTCCCCACAGATACGCAGTATTTT. It yields the protein CASSTGQGFPTDTQYF.

The chain couples TRBV27 to TRBJ2-7; 10 nucleotides line up with TRBD2. The CDR3 is 15 amino acids. V gave up 4 bases and J gave up 2 bases; unmatched junction bases: 5. Per the germline V gene, CDR1 is MNHEY and CDR2 is SMNVEV (reference sequence). The CDR3 coding sequence is TGTGCCAGCAGTTCACCCCTAGCGGGAGCCTACGAGCAGTACTTC. Amino acid sequence: CASSSPLAGAYEQYF.

The genes are TRBV6-4 and TRBJ2-3; 8 positions match TRBD2. Trimming at V came to 5 bases and at J to 0 bases, leaving 1 base not matched to a gene. From germline, CDR1 is MRHNA and CDR2 SNTAGT. The length of the CDR3 is 14 residues. CDR3 sequence (DNA): TGTGCCAGCAGTAGACTAGCGAGCACAGATACGCAGTATTTT. Its protein product is CASSRLASTDTQYF.

The chain employs TRBV7-8 and TRBJ2-7, with TRBD1 matching over 8 bases. From germline, CDR1 is SGHVS and CDR2 FQNEAQ. V lost 8 bases, J lost 6 bases, and 6 bases stayed unmatched. This CDR3 has 12 residues. Here the CDR3 reads CASGQGGSEQYF. In DNA, the CDR3 is TGTGCCAGCGGACAGGGTGGGTCCGAGCAGTACTTC.

The chain links TRBV2 to TRBJ2-1; the D gene is possibly TRBD1 (6 bases). CDR1 SNHLY and CDR2 FYNNEI come from the germline V gene. The CDR3 is 12 residues long. Trimming shortened V by 9 bases and J by 2 bases, and 8 bases separated the two germline ends. This chain's CDR3 is CASGDTYNEQFF. The CDR3 bases are TGTGCCAGTGGGGACACCTACAATGAGCAGTTCTTC.

V gene TRBV4-2 combines with J gene TRBJ2-7; no definite D call. Germline CDR1 and CDR2: LGHNA and YNFKEQ. The CDR3 covers 14 residues. The germline V and J ends were trimmed by 3 bases and 2 bases, with 11 bases remaining between them. The CDR3 nucleotides read TGTGCCAGCAGCCACCCAGGCGTACCCTACGAGCAGTACTTC. It is translated as CASSHPGVPYEQYF.

A few counts support this clone. This sequence joins TRBV5-3 and TRBJ1-2; a weak D match, TRBD1 (5 bases). TRBV5-3 is an ORF; its function is uncertain. The CDR3 covers 16 residues. V was clipped by 7 bases and J by 3 bases, with 22 bases between them. The CDR3 reads CARSLTSEGRDYGYTF. In DNA, the CDR3 is TGTGCCAGATCACTGACGTCGGAGGGGAGGGACTATGGCTACACCTTC.

This clone was counted a single time. The V and J genes are TRBV5-6 and TRBJ2-2, with 11 bases aligning to TRBD1. V was clipped by 4 bases and J by 7 bases; unmatched bases: 6. CDR3 length: 15 residues. CDR1 and CDR2 (germline): SGHDT, YYEEEE. The CDR3 sequence is CASSPVGQGDGELFF. DNA for the CDR3: TGTGCCAGCAGCCCGGTGGGACAGGGGGACGGGGAGCTGTTTTTT.

This clone was seen only a few times. This chain connects TRBV6-4 to TRBJ2-1, with D maybe TRBD2 (5 bases). V was pared by 3 bases and J by 1 base, with 7 bases between. CDR1 is MRHNA, CDR2 SNTAGT, per germline. The CDR3 consists of 14 residues. The CDR3: CASSEPGSYNEQFF. The CDR3 nucleotides are TGTGCCAGCAGTGAACCGGGATCCTACAATGAGCAGTTCTTC.

V usage is TRBV15 and J usage is TRBJ2-1; D unresolved. The CDR3 is 15 amino acids. Germline V lookup: CDR1 LNHNV, CDR2 YYDKDF (reference sequence). V lost 2 bases and J 7 bases, leaving 15 bases between the germline ends. The CDR3 reads CATSRPIAATNEQFF. In nucleotides, the CDR3 is TGTGCCACCAGCAGACCAATAGCCGCTACAAATGAGCAGTTCTTC. Full variable domain (remainder filled in from reference TRBV15 and TRBJ2-1): DAMVIQNPRYQVTQFGKPVTLSCSQTLNHNVMYWYQQKSSQAPKLLFHYYDKDFNNEADTPDNFQSRRPNTSFCFLDIRSPGLGDTAMYLCATSRPIAATNEQFFGPGTRLTVL.

V is TRBV7-9 and J is TRBJ2-7, with a weak D call TRBD2 (6 bases). The CDR3 loop spans 15 amino acids. Germline-derived CDR1 and CDR2 are SEHNR and FQNEAQ (reference sequence). Between the trimmed V and J ends, which lost 0 bases and 1 base, there was a span of 10 bases. CDR3 region: CASSLAGGASYEQYF. CDR3 in DNA: TGTGCCAGCAGCTTAGCGGGGGGTGCTTCCTACGAGCAGTACTTC.

A few counts support this clone. V usage is TRBV7-9 and J usage is TRBJ2-7; 8 bases match TRBD1. Germline V gene data show CDR1 as SEHNR and CDR2 as FQNEAQ (reference sequence). The CDR3 sequence is 14 residues long. The V gene end was trimmed by 5 bases and the J gene end by 4 bases; junction bases not matched to a gene: 7. The CDR3 DNA reads as TGTGCCAGCAGCCCCGGACAGGGAACATACGAGCAGTACTTC. It translates to CASSPGQGTYEQYF.

The CDR3 coding sequence is TGTGCCAGCAGTTTGGGTTTAAAGGGACTAGCGGGAGTTAGTCAAGAGACCCAGTACTTC. Translating it yields CASSLGLKGLAGVSQETQYF. The chain carries TRBV28 and TRBJ2-5, with 14 bases that match TRBD2. This CDR3 contains 20 residues. The V gene end was trimmed by 3 bases and the J gene end by 2 bases; junction bases not matched to a gene: 14. In germline, CDR1 is MDHEN, CDR2 SYDVKM.

The rearrangement links TRBV15 to TRBJ2-7; TRBD1 matches at 9 bases. V lost 2 bases to trimming and J lost 2 bases; unmatched junction nucleotides: 10. This CDR3 is built from 17 residues. From germline, CDR1 is LNHNV and CDR2 YYDKDF (reference sequence). CDR3 region: CATSRRTGDPDPYEQYF. The CDR3 region has the DNA TGTGCCACCAGCAGAAGGACAGGGGATCCGGATCCCTACGAGCAGTACTTC.

This clone was detected a few times. The chain joins TRBV23-1 to TRBJ2-5; 10 bases are a match to TRBD1. TRBV23-1 is classed as an ORF, of uncertain function. This CDR3 comprises 14 residues. Losses at the gene ends were 4 bases for V and 2 bases for J; bases not matched to a gene: 1. The CDR3 nucleotides are TGCGCCAGCAGTCGGGACAGGGGACAAGAGACCCAGTACTTC. Its protein is CASSRDRGQETQYF.

This chain uses TRBV6-6 with TRBJ1-5; 9 bases agree with TRBD1. The CDR3 is 15 residues long. The V segment lost 8 bases and the J segment 5 bases; nucleotides outside the gene matches: 10. Germline CDR1 reads MNHNY; CDR2 reads SVGAGI (reference sequence). The CDR3 loop reads CASGLGQGPYQPQHF. CDR3 coding DNA: TGTGCCAGCGGATTGGGACAGGGCCCCTATCAGCCCCAGCATTTT.

CDR3 loop: CASNTGSRTANVLTF. The CDR3 DNA is TGCGCCAGTAACACGGGTTCTCGTACGGCCAACGTCCTGACTTTC. The chain carries TRBV5-1 and TRBJ2-6; D unclear. Germline V CDR1 and CDR2: SGHRS, YFSETQ. Trimming removed 8 bases from V and 6 bases from J, with 18 bases in between. This CDR3 has 15 amino acids.

The V call is TRBV7-9, the J call TRBJ2-5; the match to TRBD1 covers 8 bases. Germline CDR1 SEHNR, CDR2 FQNEAQ (reference sequence). The CDR3 is 14 residues long. J gave up 2 bases and V 5 bases, and 4 bases lay outside the gene matches. For the CDR3, the DNA is TGTGCCAGCAGCCCCGGACAGGGACAAGAGACCCAGTACTTC. Translated: CASSPGQGQETQYF.

The J gene is TRBJ1-5, the V gene TRBV10-2, with TRBD1 matching over 9 bases. From germline, CDR1 is WSHSY and CDR2 SAAADI. The V gene end was trimmed by 6 bases and the J gene end by 7 bases; junction bases not matched to a gene: 7. This CDR3 is built from 14 residues. The CDR3 sequence: CASREGQGWQPQHF. CDR3 DNA: TGCGCCAGCAGGGAGGGACAGGGATGGCAGCCCCAGCATTTT.

This chain links TRBV4-2 with TRBJ1-2; D not resolved. Trimming cost V 1 base and J 8 bases, with 17 bases left between them. CDR3 length: 15 amino acids. Germline CDR1 and CDR2: LGHNA and YNFKEQ. The DNA of the CDR3 is TGTGCCAGCAGCCAAGGATTGGGAGTTGTGGGGGGCTACACCTTC. Protein: CASSQGLGVVGGYTF.

Only one count was recorded for this clone. The rearrangement uses TRBV15 and TRBJ2-2; D is unresolved. CDR1 and CDR2 (germline): LNHNV, YYDKDF (reference sequence). V was cut by 0 bases and J by 6 bases, with 8 bases left in between. The CDR3 covers 14 residues. The CDR3, as DNA: TGTGCCACCAGCAGAGATAACCGGGCCGGGGAGCTGTTTTTT. Translated, it gives CATSRDNRAGELFF.

The gene calls are TRBV25-1 and TRBJ1-3; perhaps TRBD1 as D (6 bases). Trimming pared 6 bases from V and 4 bases from J, leaving 13 bases between. Germline V gene sequence: CDR1 MGHDK, CDR2 SYGVNS. The CDR3 loop spans 14 amino acids. CDR3 protein: CASSVTGLGNTIYF. In nucleotides, the CDR3 is TGTGCCAGCAGCGTCACAGGGCTGGGAAACACCATATATTTT.

The chain links TRBV5-1 to TRBJ2-7; possibly TRBD1 for D (5 bases). V lost 8 bases to trimming and J lost 4 bases, with 13 bases between them. This CDR3 has 12 amino acids. Per germline, CDR1 SGHRS and CDR2 YFSETQ. The CDR3 here is CARKGVGYEQYF. The CDR3 DNA reads TGCGCCAGAAAAGGGGTGGGTTACGAGCAGTACTTC.

This clone has just one count. The chain recombines TRBV29-1 with TRBJ2-2, with TRBD2 as a possible D gene (6 bases). Germline values: CDR1 SQVTM, CDR2 ANQGSEA. The V end lost 1 base, the J end lost 7 bases, and 10 bases lay between the germline ends. The CDR3 is made up of 13 amino acids. The CDR3 DNA sequence: TGCAGCGTTGAAGCGGGAGCGATCGGGGAGCTGTTTTTT. Translation: CSVEAGAIGELFF.

This chain uses TRBV6-1 with TRBJ1-1, with 7 bases fitting TRBD1. Germline CDR1 reads MNHNS; CDR2 reads SASEGT. The CDR3 consists of 13 residues. The V segment lost 6 bases and the J segment 3 bases; nucleotides outside the gene matches: 4. The CDR3 DNA is TGTGCCAGCAGGGGACAGCCCCACACTGAAGCTTTCTTT. Protein product: CASRGQPHTEAFF.

The chain joins TRBV6-5 to TRBJ2-2; 7 positions match TRBD1. The CDR3 sequence is 16 residues long. V shed 3 bases and J 4 bases; nucleotides not matched to a gene: 8. The germline CDR1 and CDR2 sequences are MNHEY and SVGAGI. The CDR3 DNA reads TGTGCCAGCAGTTATCTCCGACAGGGCGGCACCGGGGAGCTGTTTTTT. Residues: CASSYLRQGGTGELFF.

The chain uses TRBV19 and TRBJ2-7, with 8 positions matching TRBD1. Germline CDR1 and CDR2: LNHDA and SQIVND (reference sequence). There are 12 residues in the CDR3. The ends lost 8 bases at V and 5 bases at J; junction bases unmatched: 5. The CDR3 coding sequence is TGTGCCAGTTCGACAGGGGTCAACGAGCAGTACTTC. Translating gives CASSTGVNEQYF.

This clone appeared a few times. The chain uses TRBV9 and TRBJ2-3; D is perhaps TRBD2 (6 bases). V was pared by 0 bases and J by 1 base, with 9 bases between. CDR3 length: 15 residues. Germline lookup yields CDR1 SGDLS and CDR2 YYNGEE. The CDR3 coding sequence is TGTGCCAGCAGCGTAGACGCTAGCGGCACAGATACGCAGTATTTT. Amino acids: CASSVDASGTDTQYF.

This sequence joins TRBV27 and TRBJ2-7, with D perhaps TRBD2 (5 bases). The CDR3 covers 15 residues. V was clipped by 4 bases and J by 4 bases, with 17 bases between them. CDR1 is MNHEY, CDR2 SMNVEV, per germline (reference sequence). CDR3 nucleotides: TGTGCCAGCAGTTCTGTCTGGAGCGGAGGTTACGAGCAGTACTTC. It translates to CASSSVWSGGYEQYF.